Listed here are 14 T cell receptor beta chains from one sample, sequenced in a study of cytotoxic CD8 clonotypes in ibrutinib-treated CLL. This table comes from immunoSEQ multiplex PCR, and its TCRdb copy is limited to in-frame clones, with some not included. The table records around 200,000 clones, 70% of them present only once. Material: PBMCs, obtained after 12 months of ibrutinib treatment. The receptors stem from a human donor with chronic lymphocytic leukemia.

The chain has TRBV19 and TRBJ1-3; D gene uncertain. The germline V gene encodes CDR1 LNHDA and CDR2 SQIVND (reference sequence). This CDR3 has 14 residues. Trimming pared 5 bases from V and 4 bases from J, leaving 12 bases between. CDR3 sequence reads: CASSPQVRGNTIYF. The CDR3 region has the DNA TGTGCCAGTAGTCCCCAGGTACGAGGAAACACCATATATTTT.

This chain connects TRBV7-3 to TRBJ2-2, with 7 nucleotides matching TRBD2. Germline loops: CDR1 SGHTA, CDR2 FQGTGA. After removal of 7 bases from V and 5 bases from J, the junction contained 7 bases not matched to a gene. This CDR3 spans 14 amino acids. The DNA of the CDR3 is TGTGCCAGCACCACGGGGGGTGGGACCGGGGAGCTGTTTTTT. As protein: CASTTGGGTGELFF.

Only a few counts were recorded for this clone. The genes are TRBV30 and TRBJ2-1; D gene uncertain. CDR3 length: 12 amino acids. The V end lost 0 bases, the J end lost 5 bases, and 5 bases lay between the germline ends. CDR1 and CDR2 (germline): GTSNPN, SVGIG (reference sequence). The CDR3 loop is CAWSVIDNEQFF. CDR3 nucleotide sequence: TGTGCCTGGAGTGTAATTGACAATGAGCAGTTCTTC.

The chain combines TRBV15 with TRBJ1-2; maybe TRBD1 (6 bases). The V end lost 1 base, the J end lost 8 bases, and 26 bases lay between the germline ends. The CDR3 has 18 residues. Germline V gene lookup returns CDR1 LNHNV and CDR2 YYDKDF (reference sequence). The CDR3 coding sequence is TGTGCCACCAGCAGAGTGGGGAGCAGGGGAGGCGAACTGGGAGGCTACACCTTC. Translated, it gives CATSRVGSRGGELGGYTF.

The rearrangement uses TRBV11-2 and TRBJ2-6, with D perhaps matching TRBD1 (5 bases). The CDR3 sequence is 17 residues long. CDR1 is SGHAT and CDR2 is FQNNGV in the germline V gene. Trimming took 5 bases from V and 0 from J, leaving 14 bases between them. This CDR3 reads CASSLRVSNSGANVLTF. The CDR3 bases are TGTGCCAGCAGCCTCAGGGTTTCAAACTCTGGGGCCAACGTCCTGACTTTC.

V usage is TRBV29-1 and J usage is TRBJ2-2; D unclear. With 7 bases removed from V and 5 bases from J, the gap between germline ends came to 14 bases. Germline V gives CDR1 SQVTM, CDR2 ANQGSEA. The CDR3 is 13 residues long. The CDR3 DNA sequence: TGCAGCGCCTCTGTCGCATATACCGGGGAGCTGTTTTTT. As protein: CSASVAYTGELFF.

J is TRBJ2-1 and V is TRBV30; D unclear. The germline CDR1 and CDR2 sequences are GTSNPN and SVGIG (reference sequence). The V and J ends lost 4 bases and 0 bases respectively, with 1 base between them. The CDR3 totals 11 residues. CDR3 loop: CAWTSYNEQFF. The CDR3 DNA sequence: TGTGCCTGGACCTCCTACAATGAGCAGTTCTTC. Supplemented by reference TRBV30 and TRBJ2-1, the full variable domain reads SQTIHQWPATLVQPVGSPLSLECTVEGTSNPNLYWYRQAAGRGLQLLFYSVGIGQISSEVPQNLSASRPQDRQFILSSKKLLLSDSGFYLCAWTSYNEQFFGPGTRLTVL.

The CDR3 is CASSPGRDNYEQYF. The DNA for the CDR3 is TGTGCCAGCAGCCCTGGCAGAGATAACTACGAGCAGTACTTC. V gene TRBV7-9 combines with J gene TRBJ2-7; D is unclear. The length of the CDR3 is 14 residues. Trimming cost V 5 bases and J 3 bases, with 14 bases left between them. In germline, CDR1 is SEHNR, CDR2 FQNEAQ (reference sequence).

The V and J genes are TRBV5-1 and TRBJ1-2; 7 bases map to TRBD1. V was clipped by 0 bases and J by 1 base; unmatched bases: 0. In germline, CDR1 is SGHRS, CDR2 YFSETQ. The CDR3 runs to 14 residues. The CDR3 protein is CASSLDRGNYGYTF. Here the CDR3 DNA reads TGCGCCAGCAGCTTGGACAGGGGTAACTATGGCTACACCTTC.

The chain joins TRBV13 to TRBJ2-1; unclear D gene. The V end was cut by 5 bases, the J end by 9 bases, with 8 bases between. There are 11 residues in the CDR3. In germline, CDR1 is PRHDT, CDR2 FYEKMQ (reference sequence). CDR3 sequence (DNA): TGTGCCAGCAGCCCCAGAGTTGAGCAGTTCTTC. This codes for CASSPRVEQFF.

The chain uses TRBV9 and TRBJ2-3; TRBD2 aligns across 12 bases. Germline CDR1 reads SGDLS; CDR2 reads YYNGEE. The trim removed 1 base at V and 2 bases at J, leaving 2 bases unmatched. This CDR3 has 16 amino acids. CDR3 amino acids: CASSVLAGGHTDTQYF. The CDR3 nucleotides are TGTGCCAGCAGCGTACTAGCGGGGGGGCACACAGATACGCAGTATTTT.

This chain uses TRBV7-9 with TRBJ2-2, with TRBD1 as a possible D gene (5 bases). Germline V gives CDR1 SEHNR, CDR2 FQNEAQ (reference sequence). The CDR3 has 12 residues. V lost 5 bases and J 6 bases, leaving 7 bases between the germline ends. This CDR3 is CASSLRAGELFF. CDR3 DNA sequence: TGTGCCAGCAGCCTCAGGGCCGGGGAGCTGTTTTTT.

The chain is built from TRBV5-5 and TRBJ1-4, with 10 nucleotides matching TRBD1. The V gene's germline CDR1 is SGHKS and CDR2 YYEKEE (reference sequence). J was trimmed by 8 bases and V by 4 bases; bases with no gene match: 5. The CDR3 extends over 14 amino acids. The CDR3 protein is CASSRDRGTEKLFF. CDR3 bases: TGTGCCAGCAGCCGGGACAGGGGAACCGAAAAACTGTTTTTT.

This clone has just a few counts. CDR3 DNA sequence: TGTGCCAGCAGTGAACCTTGGACACAGACCTACGAGCAGTACTTC. Its translation: CASSEPWTQTYEQYF. The chain recombines TRBV6-1 with TRBJ2-7; D might be TRBD1 (5 bases). Trimming cost V 2 bases and J 2 bases, with 13 bases left between them. This CDR3 comprises 15 residues. The germline V gene encodes CDR1 MNHNS and CDR2 SASEGT.